Included here is one T cell receptor beta chain sequence, with context. The data stem from a study of shared clonotypes between healthy human individuals. Per germline, CDR1 SGHAT and CDR2 FQNNGV. The V gene lost 1 base and the J gene lost 11 bases, with 6 bases spanning the gap. The CDR3 contains 12 residues. An assay was performed, and its level was deep. Only in-frame clones appear in the TCRdb table, and some are missing; sequencing was by immunoSEQ multiplex PCR. The data show 2.3 million or so clones, with approximately 95% seen just once and 0.35% to 0.45% held by the top ten. The sample comprised naive CD4+ T cells from PBMCs. Indicated subset: CD45RA+ positively selected. The chain links TRBV11-2 to TRBJ2-6; D unclear. This receptor was taken from a young man in good health. Some clones in this sample may be carry-over from other donors' samples. CDR3 nucleotides: TGTGCCAGCAGCTTAGTGGGCCACGTCCTGACTTTC. This codes for CASSLVGHVLTF.